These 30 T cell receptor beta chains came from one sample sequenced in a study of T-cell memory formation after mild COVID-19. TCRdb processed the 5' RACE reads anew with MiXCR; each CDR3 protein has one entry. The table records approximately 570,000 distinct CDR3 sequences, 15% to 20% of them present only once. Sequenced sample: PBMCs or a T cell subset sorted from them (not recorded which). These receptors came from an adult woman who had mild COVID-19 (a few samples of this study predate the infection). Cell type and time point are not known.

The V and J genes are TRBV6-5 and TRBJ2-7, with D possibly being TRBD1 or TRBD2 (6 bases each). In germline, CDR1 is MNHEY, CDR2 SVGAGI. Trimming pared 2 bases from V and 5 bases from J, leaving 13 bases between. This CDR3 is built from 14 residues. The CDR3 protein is CASSYGGGMDEQYF. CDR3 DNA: TGTGCCAGCAGTTACGGAGGGGGGATGGACGAGCAGTACTTC.

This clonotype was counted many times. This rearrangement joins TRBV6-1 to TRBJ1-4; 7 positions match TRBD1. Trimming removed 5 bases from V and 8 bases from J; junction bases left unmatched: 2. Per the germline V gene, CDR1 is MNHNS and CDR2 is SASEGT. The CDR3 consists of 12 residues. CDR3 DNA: TGTGCCAGCAGTCGGGACAGAGAAAAACTGTTTTTT. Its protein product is CASSRDREKLFF.

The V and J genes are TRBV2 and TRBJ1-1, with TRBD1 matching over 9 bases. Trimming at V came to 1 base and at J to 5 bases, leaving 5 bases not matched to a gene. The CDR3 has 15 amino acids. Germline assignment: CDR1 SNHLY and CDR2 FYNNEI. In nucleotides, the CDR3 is TGTGCCAGCAGTGAAGAACAGGGGGCGGTTACTGAAGCTTTCTTT. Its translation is CASSEEQGAVTEAFF.

CDR3 sequence (DNA): TGTGCCAGTTCACGGGGGGGCAACAATGAGCAGTTCTTC. This codes for CASSRGGNNEQFF. The chain links TRBV19 to TRBJ2-1; TRBD2 matches at 8 bases. This CDR3 contains 13 residues. V lost 8 bases and J lost 5; bases outside the gene matches: 5. CDR1 is LNHDA, CDR2 SQIVND, per germline (reference sequence).

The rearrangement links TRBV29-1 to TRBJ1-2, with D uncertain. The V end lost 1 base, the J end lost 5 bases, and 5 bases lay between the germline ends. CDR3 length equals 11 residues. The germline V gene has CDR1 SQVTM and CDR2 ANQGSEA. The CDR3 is CSVEGLYGYTF. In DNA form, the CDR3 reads TGCAGCGTTGAAGGTCTGTATGGCTACACCTTC.

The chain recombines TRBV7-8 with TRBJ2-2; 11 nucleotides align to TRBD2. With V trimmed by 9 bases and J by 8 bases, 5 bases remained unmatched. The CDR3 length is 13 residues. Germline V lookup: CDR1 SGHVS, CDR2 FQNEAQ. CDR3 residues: CASLAGGSGELFF. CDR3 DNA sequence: TGTGCCAGTCTAGCGGGGGGTTCGGGGGAGCTGTTTTTT.

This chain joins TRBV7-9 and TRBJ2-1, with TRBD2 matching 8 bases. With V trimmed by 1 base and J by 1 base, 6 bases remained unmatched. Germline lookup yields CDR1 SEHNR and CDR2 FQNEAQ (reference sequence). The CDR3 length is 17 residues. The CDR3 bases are TGTGCCAGCAGCTTAGGGTTAGTAGCGGGATCCTACAATGAGCAGTTCTTC. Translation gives CASSLGLVAGSYNEQFF.

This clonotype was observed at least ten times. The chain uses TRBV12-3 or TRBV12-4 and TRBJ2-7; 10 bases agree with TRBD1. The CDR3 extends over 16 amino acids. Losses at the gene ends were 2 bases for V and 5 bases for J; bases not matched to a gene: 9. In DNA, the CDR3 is TGTGCCAGCAGTTTACGTTGGACAGGGGGATATCACGAGCAGTACTTC. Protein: CASSLRWTGGYHEQYF.

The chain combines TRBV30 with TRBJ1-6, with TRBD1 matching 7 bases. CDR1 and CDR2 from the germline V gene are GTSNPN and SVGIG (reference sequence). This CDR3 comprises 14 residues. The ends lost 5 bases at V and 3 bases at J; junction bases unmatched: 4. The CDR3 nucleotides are TGTGCCTGGGGGAACAGGGGCTATAATTCACCCCTCCACTTT. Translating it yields CAWGNRGYNSPLHF.

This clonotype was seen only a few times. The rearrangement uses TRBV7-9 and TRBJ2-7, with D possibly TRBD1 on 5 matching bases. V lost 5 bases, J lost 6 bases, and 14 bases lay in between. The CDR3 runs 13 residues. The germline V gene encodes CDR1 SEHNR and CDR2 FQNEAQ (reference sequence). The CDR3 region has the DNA TGTGCCAGCAGCCTTGCCGGACAAGCCGAGCAGTACTTC. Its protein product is CASSLAGQAEQYF.

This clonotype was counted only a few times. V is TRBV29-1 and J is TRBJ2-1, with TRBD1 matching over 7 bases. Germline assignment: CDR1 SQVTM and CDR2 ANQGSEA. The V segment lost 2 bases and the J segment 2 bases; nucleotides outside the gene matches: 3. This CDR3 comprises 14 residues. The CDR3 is CSVEQGVTYNEQFF. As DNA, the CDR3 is TGCAGCGTTGAACAGGGGGTCACCTACAATGAGCAGTTCTTC.

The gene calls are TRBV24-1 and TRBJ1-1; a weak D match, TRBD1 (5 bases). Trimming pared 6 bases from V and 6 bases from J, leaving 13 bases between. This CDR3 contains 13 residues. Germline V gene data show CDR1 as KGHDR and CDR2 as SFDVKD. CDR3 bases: TGTGCCACCAGTCGGGGAGACAGCGCTGAAGCTTTCTTT. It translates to CATSRGDSAEAFF.

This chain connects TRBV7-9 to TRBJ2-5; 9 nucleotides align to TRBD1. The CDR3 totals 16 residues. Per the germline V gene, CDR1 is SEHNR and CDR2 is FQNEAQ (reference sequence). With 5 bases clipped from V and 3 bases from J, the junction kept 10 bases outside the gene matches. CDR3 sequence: CASSPPPGTGKETQYF. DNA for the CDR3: TGTGCCAGCAGCCCCCCCCCCGGGACAGGGAAAGAGACCCAGTACTTC.

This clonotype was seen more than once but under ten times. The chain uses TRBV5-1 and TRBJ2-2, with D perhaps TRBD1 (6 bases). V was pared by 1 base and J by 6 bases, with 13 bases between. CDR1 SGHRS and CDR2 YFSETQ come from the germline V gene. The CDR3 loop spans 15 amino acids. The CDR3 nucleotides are TGCGCCAGCAGCTTGAGCCCGGGACAACCCGGGGAGCTGTTTTTT. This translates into CASSLSPGQPGELFF.

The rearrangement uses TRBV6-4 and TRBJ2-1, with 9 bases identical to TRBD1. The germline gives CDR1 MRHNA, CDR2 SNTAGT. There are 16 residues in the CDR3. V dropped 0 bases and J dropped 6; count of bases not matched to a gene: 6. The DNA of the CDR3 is TGTGCCAGCAGTGACTCCCCCACGACAGGGGGCAATGAGCAGTTCTTC. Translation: CASSDSPTTGGNEQFF.

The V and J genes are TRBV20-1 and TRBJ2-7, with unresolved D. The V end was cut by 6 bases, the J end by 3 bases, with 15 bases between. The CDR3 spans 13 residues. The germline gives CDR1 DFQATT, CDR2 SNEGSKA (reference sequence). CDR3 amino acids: CSASDTRYYEQYF. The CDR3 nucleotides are TGCAGTGCGTCCGACACCAGATACTACGAGCAGTACTTC.

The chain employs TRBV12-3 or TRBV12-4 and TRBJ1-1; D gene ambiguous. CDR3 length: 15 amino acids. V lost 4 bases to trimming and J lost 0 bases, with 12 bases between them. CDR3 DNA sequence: TGTGCCAGCAGTTCTCCGGTTGGTCTGAACACTGAAGCTTTCTTT. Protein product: CASSSPVGLNTEAFF.

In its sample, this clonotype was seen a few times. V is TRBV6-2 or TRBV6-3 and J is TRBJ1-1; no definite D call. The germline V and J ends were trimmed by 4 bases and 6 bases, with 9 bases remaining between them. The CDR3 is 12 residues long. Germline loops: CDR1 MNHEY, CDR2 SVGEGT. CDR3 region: CASSFPKAEAFF. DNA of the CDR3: TGTGCCAGCAGTTTTCCTAAGGCTGAAGCTTTCTTT.

CDR3: CASSLDSNINYGYTF. The CDR3 DNA is TGTGCCAGCAGCTTAGACAGCAATATTAACTATGGCTACACCTTC. The gene calls are TRBV7-2 and TRBJ1-2; no clear D gene. The CDR3 totals 15 residues. Germline V gives CDR1 SGHTA, CDR2 FQGNSA. Trimming took 1 base from V and 1 from J, leaving 10 bases between them.

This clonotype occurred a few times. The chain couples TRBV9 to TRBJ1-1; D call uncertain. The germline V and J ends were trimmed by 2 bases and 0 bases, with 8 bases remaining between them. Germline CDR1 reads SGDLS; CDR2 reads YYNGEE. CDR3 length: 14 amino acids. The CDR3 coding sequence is TGTGCCAGCAGCGTCTCGGGATTGAACACTGAAGCTTTCTTT. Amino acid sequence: CASSVSGLNTEAFF. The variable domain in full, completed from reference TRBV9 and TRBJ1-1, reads DSGVTQTPKHLITATGQRVTLRCSPRSGDLSVYWYQQSLDQGLQFLIQYYNGEERAKGNILERFSAQQFPDLHSELNLSSLELGDSALYFCASSVSGLNTEAFFGQGTRLTVV.

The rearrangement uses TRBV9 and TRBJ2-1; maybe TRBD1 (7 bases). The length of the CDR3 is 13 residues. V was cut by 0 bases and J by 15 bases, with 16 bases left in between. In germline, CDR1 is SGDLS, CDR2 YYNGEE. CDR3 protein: CASSVEQGGPPFF. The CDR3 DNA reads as TGTGCCAGCAGCGTAGAGCAGGGGGGACCCCCGTTCTTC.

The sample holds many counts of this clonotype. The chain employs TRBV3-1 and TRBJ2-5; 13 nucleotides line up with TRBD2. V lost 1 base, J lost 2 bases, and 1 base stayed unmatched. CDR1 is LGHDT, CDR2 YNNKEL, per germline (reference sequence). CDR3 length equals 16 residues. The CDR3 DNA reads TGTGCCAGCAGCCAAGGACTAGCGGGGGGTCAAGAGACCCAGTACTTC. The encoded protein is CASSQGLAGGQETQYF.

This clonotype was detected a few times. The CDR3 region is CASSPSTGSSGANVLTF. The CDR3 DNA reads TGTGCCAGCTCACCTTCGACAGGTAGCTCTGGGGCCAACGTCCTGACTTTC. J is TRBJ2-6 and V is TRBV18, with D possibly matching TRBD1 (6 bases). The CDR3 has 17 residues. From germline, CDR1 is KGHSH and CDR2 LQKENI. The germline V and J ends were trimmed by 3 bases and 0 bases, with 12 bases remaining between them.

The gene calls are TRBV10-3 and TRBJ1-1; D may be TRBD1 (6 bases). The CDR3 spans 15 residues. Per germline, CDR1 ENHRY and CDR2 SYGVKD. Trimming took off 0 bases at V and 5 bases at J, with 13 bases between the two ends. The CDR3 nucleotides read TGTGCCATCAGTGAGTCGACATGGACAGAGACTGAAGCTTTCTTT. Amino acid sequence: CAISESTWTETEAFF.

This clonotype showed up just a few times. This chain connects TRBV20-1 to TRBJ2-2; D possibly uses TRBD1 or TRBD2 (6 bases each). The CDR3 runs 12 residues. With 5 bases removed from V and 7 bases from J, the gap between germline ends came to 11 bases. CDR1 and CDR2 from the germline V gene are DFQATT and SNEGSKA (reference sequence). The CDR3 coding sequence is TGCAGTGCTGGGGGGCGGTTCGGGGAGCTGTTTTTT. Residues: CSAGGRFGELFF.

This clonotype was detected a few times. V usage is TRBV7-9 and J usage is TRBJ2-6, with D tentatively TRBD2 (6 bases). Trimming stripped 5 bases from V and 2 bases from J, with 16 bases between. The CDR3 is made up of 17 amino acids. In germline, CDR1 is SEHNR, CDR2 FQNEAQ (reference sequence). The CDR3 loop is CASSGKGLGAGANVLTF. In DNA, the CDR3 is TGTGCCAGCAGCGGCAAGGGACTTGGCGCTGGGGCCAACGTCCTGACTTTC.

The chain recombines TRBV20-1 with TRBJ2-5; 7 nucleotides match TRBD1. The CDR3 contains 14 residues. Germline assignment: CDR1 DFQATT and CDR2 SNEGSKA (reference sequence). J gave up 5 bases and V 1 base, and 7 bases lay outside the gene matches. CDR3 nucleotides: TGCAGTGCTAGAGCAGGGGGTCTCGCGGAGACCCAGTACTTC. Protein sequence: CSARAGGLAETQYF.

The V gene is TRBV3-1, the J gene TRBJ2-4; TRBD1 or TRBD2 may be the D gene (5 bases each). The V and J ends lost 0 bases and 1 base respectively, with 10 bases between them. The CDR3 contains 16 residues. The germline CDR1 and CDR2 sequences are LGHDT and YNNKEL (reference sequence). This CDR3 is CASSQDGWGAKNIQYF. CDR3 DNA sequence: TGTGCCAGCAGCCAAGATGGCTGGGGGGCCAAAAACATTCAGTACTTC.

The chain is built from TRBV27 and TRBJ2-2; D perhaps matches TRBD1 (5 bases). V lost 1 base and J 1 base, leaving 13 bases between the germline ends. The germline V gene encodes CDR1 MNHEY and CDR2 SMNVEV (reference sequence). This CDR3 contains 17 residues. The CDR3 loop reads CASSLWWTQGNTGELFF. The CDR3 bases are TGTGCCAGCAGTTTATGGTGGACCCAGGGGAACACCGGGGAGCTGTTTTTT.

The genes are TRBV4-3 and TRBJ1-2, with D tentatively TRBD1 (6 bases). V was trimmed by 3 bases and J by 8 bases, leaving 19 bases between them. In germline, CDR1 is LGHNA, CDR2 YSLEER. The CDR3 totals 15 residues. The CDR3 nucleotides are TGCGCCAGCAGCCAGGACCTTTGGGCAGGGGACGGCTACACCTTC. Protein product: CASSQDLWAGDGYTF.